The clone carrying this T cell receptor (beta chain) has ten or more counts. The target antigen is unknown. The data derive from a study of immune heterogeneity within non-small cell lung tumors. General observations from the study: Local T-cell clonality tracked local tumor mutational burden, showing a moderate yet significant relationship (R around 0.34). Individual patients mostly differed in their high-frequency T-cell receptor beta clonotypes.

TCR beta CDR3 was amplified by multiplex PCR, first round about 10 cycles, 32 V and 13 J primers. TCRdb itself ran the multiplex PCR reads through MiXCR, one entry per CDR3 protein. This table holds 10,000 to 15,000 distinct CDR3 sequences, roughly 23% found once. At 550 to 700 ng per sample, bulk tumor genomic DNA provided the template. Several biopsies were collected from each primary tumor during surgery. They were spaced as far apart as possible within the tumor mass. The study enrolled patients with untreated, newly diagnosed non-small cell lung cancer who underwent curative surgery. Everyone who gave samples had just been diagnosed with non-small cell lung cancer and was having surgery with curative intent. The clonotype originates from a man in his fifties with non-small cell lung cancer. The sequencing sample was made of lung tumor tissue.

The CDR3 reads CASSEANSYEQYF. DNA for the CDR3: TGTGCCAGCAGTGAAGCTAACTCCTACGAGCAGTACTTC. The chain carries TRBV2 and TRBJ2-7; D unclear. This CDR3 spans 13 amino acids. The V gene lost 0 bases and the J gene lost 0 bases, with 3 bases spanning the gap. From germline, CDR1 is SNHLY and CDR2 FYNNEI.